This paragraph reports one T cell receptor beta chain. Its antigen is as yet unknown. This CDR3 contains 14 residues. Germline V gives CDR1 KGHSH, CDR2 LQKENI. V was shortened by 3 bases and J by 2 bases, with 8 bases between the two germline ends. This entry is derived from a study of OX40 agonist ivuxolimab in advanced cancers. Study summary: Ivuxolimab, which is an agonistic anti-OX40 (CD134) antibody, was administered to the patients. Cohort: around 79% men, mean age around 60, aged roughly 23 to 79. General study results and limits: Certain nonresponders likewise exhibited a low normalized T-cell clonal expansion. The CD4+ and CD8+ T cells in the blood had expanded clonally by week 6 at 0.1 to 3.0 mg/kg.

The repertoire was sequenced with immunoSEQ multiplex PCR; TCRdb's copy has only in-frame clones and lacks some. The sample shows 41,000 or so clones, around 81% of them seen only once. This clonotype was obtained from an adult with an advanced solid tumor such as melanoma, head and neck, liver or kidney cancer. This sequence joins TRBV18 and TRBJ1-3; weak D call: TRBD1 (5 bases). The specimen was CD4+ or CD8+ T cells sorted from blood, collected in a trial of the OX40 agonist ivuxolimab. The CDR3 nucleotides read TGTGCCAGCTCACCGGGGGACCCTGGAAACACCATATATTTT. It is translated as CASSPGDPGNTIYF.